This note documents a single TCR beta chain sequence. Methods used by the authors: Amplifying reference gene primers gave estimates of nucleated cell counts. Using immunoSEQ multiplex PCR, the repertoire was profiled, and TCRdb retains in-frame clones only, with some absent. V, J and clone size derive from that table, while D and trimming were established from the DNA sequence. Among hundreds of thousands of clones listed, under 95% were seen once. The data stem from a study of blood T cell repertoires in COVID-19. Cohorts were assigned according to the clinical history that participants reported. Cohort 3 donors counted as recovered after two negative PCRs, clearance, or resolved symptoms. Germline V gene sequence: CDR1 MNHEY, CDR2 SVGAGI. V lost 6 bases to trimming and J lost 1 base; unmatched junction nucleotides: 3. This CDR3 has 14 amino acids.

Sequencing was done on a sample of PBMCs or T cells enriched from blood (not recorded which). V usage is TRBV6-5 and J usage is TRBJ1-1; 9 bases map to TRBD1. This receptor was taken from a man between 60 and 70 years old who had recovered from COVID-19. The CDR3 bases are TGTGCCAGCAGGAAGGGACAGGGGAACACTGAAGCTTTCTTT. This translates into CASRKGQGNTEAFF.